The rows below give T cell receptor beta chains drawn from one sample of a study of CD8+ T cells in alopecia areata. Some clones are missing from TCRdb's copy, which holds only in-frame ones; the method was immunoSEQ multiplex PCR. This sample has 180,000 or so clones, with almost 65% found just once. Sequences were derived from CD4+ T cells sorted from blood, sampled at week 0. These receptor sequences come from a human donor with alopecia areata. CDR3s include the opening cysteine and the closing phenylalanine or tryptophan. D genes are given only for firm matches. Only some rows state a clone size, as once, few, many or a class for expanded clones.

V gene: TRBV30
J gene: TRBJ1-5
D gene: NA
clone size: few
CDR3 DNA: TGTGCCTGGAGTTTACTAGTAGGGGATCAGCCCCAGCATTTT
CDR3 protein: CAWSLLVGDQPQHF

V gene: TRBV6-5
J gene: TRBJ2-3
D gene: TRBD2
clone size: NA
CDR3 DNA: TGTGCCAGCAGTCTACTAGCGGGGGGACCAGATACGCAGTATTTT
CDR3 protein: CASSLLAGGPDTQYF

V gene: TRBV5-1
J gene: TRBJ2-6
D gene: NA
clone size: NA
CDR3 DNA: TGCGCCAGCAGCCCGCAGGTGGCTGGGGCCAACGTCCTGACTTTC
CDR3 protein: CASSPQVAGANVLTF

V gene: TRBV30
J gene: TRBJ1-5
D gene: NA
clone size: few
CDR3 DNA: TGTGCCTGGAGTTTGGGGGGGCATCAGCCCCAGCATTTT
CDR3 protein: CAWSLGGHQPQHF

V gene: TRBV5-1
J gene: TRBJ1-4
D gene: NA
clone size: NA
CDR3 DNA: TGCGCCAGCAGCAAGGACGGATATAATGAAAAACTGTTTTTT
CDR3 protein: CASSKDGYNEKLFF

V gene: TRBV4-3
J gene: TRBJ1-2
D gene: NA
clone size: NA
CDR3 DNA: TGCGCCAGCAGCCAAGCCAGCGGGACTTTGCAACCGCGGGGCTACACCTTC
CDR3 protein: CASSQASGTLQPRGYTF

V gene: TRBV7-3
J gene: TRBJ1-5
D gene: NA
clone size: NA
CDR3 DNA: TGTGCCAGCAGCTTAGGGGAAGCGGAGCCCCAGCATTTT
CDR3 protein: CASSLGEAEPQHF

V gene: TRBV7-2
J gene: TRBJ2-5
D gene: TRBD1
clone size: NA
CDR3 DNA: TGTGCCAGCAGCGCGCCCAGGGGGACGGGGGAGACCCAGTACTTC
CDR3 protein: CASSAPRGTGETQYF

V gene: TRBV29-1
J gene: TRBJ2-7
D gene: NA
clone size: once
CDR3 DNA: TGCAGCGTTGCAGTTCGGCAGGGACCCCACGAGCAGTACTTC
CDR3 protein: CSVAVRQGPHEQYF

V gene: TRBV29-1
J gene: TRBJ1-1
D gene: NA
clone size: few
CDR3 DNA: TGCAGCGTTGTAGGCCAGGACAAATTGGGAGCTTTCTTT
CDR3 protein: CSVVGQDKLGAFF

V gene: TRBV11-2
J gene: TRBJ1-3
D gene: NA
clone size: NA
CDR3 DNA: TGTGCCAGCAGCGAGGGGTCCTCTGGAAACACCATATATTTT
CDR3 protein: CASSEGSSGNTIYF

V gene: TRBV29-1
J gene: TRBJ1-1
D gene: NA
clone size: few
CDR3 DNA: TGCAGCGTTGAAGCTCGACAGTCGAACACTGAAGCTTTCTTT
CDR3 protein: CSVEARQSNTEAFF

V gene: TRBV7-2
J gene: TRBJ1-2
D gene: NA
clone size: NA
CDR3 DNA: TGTGCCAGCAGCTTAGATAGGTGGGAGCGAATGGCTGGCTACACCTTC
CDR3 protein: CASSLDRWERMAGYTF

V gene: TRBV29-1
J gene: TRBJ1-2
D gene: TRBD1
clone size: NA
CDR3 DNA: TGCAGCGTTGATCGTCCTGGAGGGACAGGCGCTAACTATGGCTACACCTTC
CDR3 protein: CSVDRPGGTGANYGYTF

V gene: TRBV5-1
J gene: TRBJ1-2
D gene: NA
clone size: NA
CDR3 DNA: TGCGCCAGCGGAAACCCAAACTATGGCTACACCTTC
CDR3 protein: CASGNPNYGYTF

V gene: TRBV30
J gene: TRBJ1-2
D gene: NA
clone size: NA
CDR3 DNA: TGTGCCTGGAGTTGGGACACCCGGAGAGGCTACACCTTC
CDR3 protein: CAWSWDTRRGYTF

V gene: TRBV28
J gene: TRBJ2-7
D gene: TRBD1
clone size: NA
CDR3 DNA: TGTGCCAGCAACCCCGGACAGGGCTACGAGCAGTACTTC
CDR3 protein: CASNPGQGYEQYF

V gene: TRBV7-8
J gene: TRBJ2-2
D gene: NA
clone size: NA
CDR3 DNA: TGTGCCAGCAGCTTACCGAACACCGGGGAGCTGTTTTTT
CDR3 protein: CASSLPNTGELFF

V gene: TRBV30
J gene: TRBJ2-3
D gene: NA
clone size: few
CDR3 DNA: TGTGCCTGGAGTTCGAAGGTGGCTAGCGGCACAGATACGCAGTATTTT
CDR3 protein: CAWSSKVASGTDTQYF

V gene: TRBV4-1
J gene: TRBJ1-1
D gene: NA
clone size: NA
CDR3 DNA: TGCGCCAGCAGCCAGGCACAGAGGGAAGCTTTCTTT
CDR3 protein: CASSQAQREAFF

V gene: TRBV30
J gene: TRBJ2-7
D gene: NA
clone size: NA
CDR3 DNA: TGTGCCTGGAAAGCAGAGTACGAGCAGTACTTC
CDR3 protein: CAWKAEYEQYF

V gene: TRBV5-4
J gene: TRBJ2-2
D gene: NA
clone size: NA
CDR3 DNA: TGTGCCAGCAGCTTGCCTATAGGGGAGCTGTTTTTT
CDR3 protein: CASSLPIGELFF

V gene: TRBV19
J gene: TRBJ1-2
D gene: NA
clone size: once
CDR3 DNA: TGTGCCAGTAGTATCTCAGGGGCTGGGGGCTACACCTTC
CDR3 protein: CASSISGAGGYTF

V gene: TRBV5-1
J gene: TRBJ2-2
D gene: NA
clone size: few
CDR3 DNA: TGCGCCAGCAGCATCTTGGGACAGAACACCGGGGAGCTGTTTTTT
CDR3 protein: CASSILGQNTGELFF

V gene: TRBV4-3
J gene: TRBJ2-3
D gene: NA
clone size: NA
CDR3 DNA: TGCGCCAGCAGCCCAGAAGACACAGATACGCAGTATTTT
CDR3 protein: CASSPEDTDTQYF